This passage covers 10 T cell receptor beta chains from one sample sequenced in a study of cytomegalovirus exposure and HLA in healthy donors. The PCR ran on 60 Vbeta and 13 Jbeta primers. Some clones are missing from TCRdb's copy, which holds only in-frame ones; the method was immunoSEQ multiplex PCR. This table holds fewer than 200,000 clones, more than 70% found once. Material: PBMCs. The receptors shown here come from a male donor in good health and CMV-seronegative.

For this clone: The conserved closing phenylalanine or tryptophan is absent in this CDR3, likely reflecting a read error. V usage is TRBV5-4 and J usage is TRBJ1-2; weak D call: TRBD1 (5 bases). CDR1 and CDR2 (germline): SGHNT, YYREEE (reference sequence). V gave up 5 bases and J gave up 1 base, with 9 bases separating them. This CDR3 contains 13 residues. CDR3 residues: CASRLDSNYGYTL. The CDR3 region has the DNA TGTGCCAGCAGACTTGACAGTAACTATGGCTACACCCTC.

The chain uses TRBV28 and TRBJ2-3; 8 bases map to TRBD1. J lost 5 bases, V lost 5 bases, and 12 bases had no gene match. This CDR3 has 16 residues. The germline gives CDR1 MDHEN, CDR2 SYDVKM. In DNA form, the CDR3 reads TGTGCCAGCAGTCCGGGATTAGGACAGGGTGAAGATACGCAGTATTTT. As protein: CASSPGLGQGEDTQYF.

CDR3 nucleotides: TGTGCCAGTAGGCTCCCAGGGGGCCGAAATGAAAAACTGTTTTTT. This translates into CASRLPGGRNEKLFF. The chain joins TRBV19 to TRBJ1-4; 8 bases line up with TRBD1. CDR1 and CDR2 (germline): LNHDA, SQIVND (reference sequence). The junction had 8 bases not matched to a gene; V was cut back by 6 bases and J by 5 bases. The CDR3 consists of 15 residues. The full variable domain, its missing parts supplied by reference TRBV19 and TRBJ1-4, is DGGITQSPKYLFRKEGQNVTLSCEQNLNHDAMYWYRQDPGQGLRLIYYSQIVNDFQKGDIAEGYSVSREKKESFPLTVTSAQKNPTAFYLCASRLPGGRNEKLFFGSGTQLSVL.

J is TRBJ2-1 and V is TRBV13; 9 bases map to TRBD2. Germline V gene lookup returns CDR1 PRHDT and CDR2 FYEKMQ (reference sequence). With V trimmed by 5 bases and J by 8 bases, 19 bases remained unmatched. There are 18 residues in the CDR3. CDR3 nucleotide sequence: TGTGCCAGCAGCCTAGAGGGTAGCGGGGGCGCCAATGTCGATGAGCAGTTCTTC. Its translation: CASSLEGSGGANVDEQFF.

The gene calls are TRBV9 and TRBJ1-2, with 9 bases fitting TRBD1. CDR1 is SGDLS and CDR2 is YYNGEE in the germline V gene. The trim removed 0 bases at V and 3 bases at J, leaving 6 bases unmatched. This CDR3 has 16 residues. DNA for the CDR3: TGTGCCAGCAGCGTAGGAGGGACAGGGAGTCACTATGGCTACACCTTC. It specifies CASSVGGTGSHYGYTF. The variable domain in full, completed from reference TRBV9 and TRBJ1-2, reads DSGVTQTPKHLITATGQRVTLRCSPRSGDLSVYWYQQSLDQGLQFLIQYYNGEERAKGNILERFSAQQFPDLHSELNLSSLELGDSALYFCASSVGGTGSHYGYTFGSGTRLTVV.

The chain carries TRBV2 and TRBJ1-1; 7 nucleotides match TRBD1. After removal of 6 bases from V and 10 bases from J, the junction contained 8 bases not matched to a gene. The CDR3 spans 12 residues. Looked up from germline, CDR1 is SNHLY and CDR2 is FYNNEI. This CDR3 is CASSDRQGTAFF. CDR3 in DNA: TGTGCCAGCAGCGATCGACAGGGAACAGCTTTCTTT.

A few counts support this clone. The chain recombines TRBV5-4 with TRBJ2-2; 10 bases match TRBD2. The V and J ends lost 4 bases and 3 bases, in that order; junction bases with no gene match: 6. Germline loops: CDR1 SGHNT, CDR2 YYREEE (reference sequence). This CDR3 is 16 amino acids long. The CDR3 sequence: CASSPRLAGHTGELFF. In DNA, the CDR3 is TGTGCCAGCAGCCCTCGACTAGCGGGTCACACCGGGGAGCTGTTTTTT.

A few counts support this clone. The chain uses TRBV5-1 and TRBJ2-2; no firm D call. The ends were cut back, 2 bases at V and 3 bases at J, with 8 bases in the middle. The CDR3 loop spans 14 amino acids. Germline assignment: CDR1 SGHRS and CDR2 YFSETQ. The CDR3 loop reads CASSFNGYTGELFF. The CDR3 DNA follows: TGCGCCAGCAGCTTCAACGGGTACACCGGGGAGCTGTTTTTT. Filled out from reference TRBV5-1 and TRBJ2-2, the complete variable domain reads KAGVTQTPRYLIKTRGQQVTLSCSPISGHRSVSWYQQTPGQGLQFLFEYFSETQRNKGNFPGRFSGRQFSNSRSEMNVSTLELGDSALYLCASSFNGYTGELFFGEGSRLTVL.

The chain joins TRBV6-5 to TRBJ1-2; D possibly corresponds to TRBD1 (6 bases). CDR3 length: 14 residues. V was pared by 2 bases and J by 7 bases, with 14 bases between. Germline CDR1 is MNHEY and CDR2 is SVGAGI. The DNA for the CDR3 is TGTGCCAGCAGTTACGGGGGCGGCGGAGCTGGCTACACCTTC. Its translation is CASSYGGGGAGYTF.

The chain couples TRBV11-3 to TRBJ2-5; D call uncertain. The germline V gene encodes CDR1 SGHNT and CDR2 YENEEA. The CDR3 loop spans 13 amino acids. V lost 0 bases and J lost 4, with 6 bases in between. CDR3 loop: CASSLDSGETQYF. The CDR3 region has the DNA TGTGCCAGCAGCTTAGATAGTGGAGAGACCCAGTACTTC.